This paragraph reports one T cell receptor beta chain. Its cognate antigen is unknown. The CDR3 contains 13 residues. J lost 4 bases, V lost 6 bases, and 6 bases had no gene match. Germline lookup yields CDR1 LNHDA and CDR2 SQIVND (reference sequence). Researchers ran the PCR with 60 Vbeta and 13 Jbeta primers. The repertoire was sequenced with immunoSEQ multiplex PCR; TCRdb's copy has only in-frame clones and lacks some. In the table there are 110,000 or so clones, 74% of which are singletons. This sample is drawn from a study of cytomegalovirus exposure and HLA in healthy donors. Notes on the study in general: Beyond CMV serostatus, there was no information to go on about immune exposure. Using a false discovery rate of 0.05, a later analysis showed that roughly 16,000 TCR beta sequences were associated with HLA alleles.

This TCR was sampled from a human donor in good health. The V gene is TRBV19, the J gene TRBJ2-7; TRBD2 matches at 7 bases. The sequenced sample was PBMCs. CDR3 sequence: CASSLTGGYEQYF. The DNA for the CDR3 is TGTGCCAGTAGCCTCACCGGGGGGTACGAGCAGTACTTC.